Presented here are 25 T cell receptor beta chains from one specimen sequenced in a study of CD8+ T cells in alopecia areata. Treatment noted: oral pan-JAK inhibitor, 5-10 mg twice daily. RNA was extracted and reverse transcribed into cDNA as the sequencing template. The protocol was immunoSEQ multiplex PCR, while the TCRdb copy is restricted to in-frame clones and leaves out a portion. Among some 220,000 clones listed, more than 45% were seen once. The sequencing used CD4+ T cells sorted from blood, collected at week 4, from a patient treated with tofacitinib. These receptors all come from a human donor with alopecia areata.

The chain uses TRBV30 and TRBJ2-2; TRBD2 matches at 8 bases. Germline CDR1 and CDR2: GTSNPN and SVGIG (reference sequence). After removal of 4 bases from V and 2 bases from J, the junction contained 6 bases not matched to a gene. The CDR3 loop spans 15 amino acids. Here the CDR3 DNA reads TGTGCCTGGAATGGCGGGGGGCAAAACACCGGGGAGCTGTTTTTT. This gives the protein CAWNGGGQNTGELFF.

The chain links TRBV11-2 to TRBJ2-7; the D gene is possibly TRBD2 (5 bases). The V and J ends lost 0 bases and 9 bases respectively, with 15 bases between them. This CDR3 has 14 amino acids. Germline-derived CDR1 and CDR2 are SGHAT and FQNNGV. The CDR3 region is CASSLEAEVAGQYF. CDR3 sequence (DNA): TGTGCCAGCAGCTTAGAGGCAGAGGTTGCGGGGCAGTACTTC.

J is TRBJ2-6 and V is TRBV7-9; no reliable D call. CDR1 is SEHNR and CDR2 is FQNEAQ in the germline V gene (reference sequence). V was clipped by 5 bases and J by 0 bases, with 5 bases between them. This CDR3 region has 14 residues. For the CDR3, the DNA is TGTGCCAGCAGCCCAAACTCTGGGGCCAACGTCCTGACTTTC. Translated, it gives CASSPNSGANVLTF.

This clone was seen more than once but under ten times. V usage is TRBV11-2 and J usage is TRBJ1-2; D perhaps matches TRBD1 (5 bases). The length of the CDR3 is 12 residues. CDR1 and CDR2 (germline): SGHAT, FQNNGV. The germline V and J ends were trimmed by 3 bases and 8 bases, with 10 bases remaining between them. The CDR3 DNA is TGTGCCAGCAGCTTTGATCGGGGCGGCTACACCTTC. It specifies CASSFDRGGYTF.

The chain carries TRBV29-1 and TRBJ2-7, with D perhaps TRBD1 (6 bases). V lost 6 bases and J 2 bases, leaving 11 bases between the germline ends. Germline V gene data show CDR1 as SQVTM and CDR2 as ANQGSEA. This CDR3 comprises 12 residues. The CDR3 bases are TGCAGCGTCGGGGACACACCCTACGAGCAGTACTTC. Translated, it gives CSVGDTPYEQYF.

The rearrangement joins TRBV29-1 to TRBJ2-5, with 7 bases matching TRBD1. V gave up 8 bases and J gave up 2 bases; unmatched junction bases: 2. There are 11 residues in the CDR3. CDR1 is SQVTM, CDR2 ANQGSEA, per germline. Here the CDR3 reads CSTTGQETQYF. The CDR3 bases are TGCAGCACGACAGGGCAAGAGACCCAGTACTTC.

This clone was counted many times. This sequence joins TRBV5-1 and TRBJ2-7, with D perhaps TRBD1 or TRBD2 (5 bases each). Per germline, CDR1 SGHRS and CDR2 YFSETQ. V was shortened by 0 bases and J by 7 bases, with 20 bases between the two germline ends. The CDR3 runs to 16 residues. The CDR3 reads CASSLDAGLLTGEQYF. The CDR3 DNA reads TGCGCCAGCAGCTTGGACGCAGGGCTATTAACGGGGGAGCAGTACTTC.

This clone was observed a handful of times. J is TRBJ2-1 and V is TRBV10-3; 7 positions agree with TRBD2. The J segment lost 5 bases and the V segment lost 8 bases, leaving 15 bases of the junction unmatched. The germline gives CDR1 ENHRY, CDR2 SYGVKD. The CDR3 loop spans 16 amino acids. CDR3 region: CAIYWGGPMGNNEQFF. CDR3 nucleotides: TGTGCCATCTATTGGGGAGGGCCGATGGGCAACAATGAGCAGTTCTTC.

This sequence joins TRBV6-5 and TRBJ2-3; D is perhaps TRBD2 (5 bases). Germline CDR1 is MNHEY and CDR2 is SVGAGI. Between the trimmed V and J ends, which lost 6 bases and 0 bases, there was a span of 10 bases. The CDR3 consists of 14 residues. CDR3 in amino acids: CASRPGGSTDTQYF. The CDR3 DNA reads TGTGCCAGCAGGCCTGGAGGTAGCACAGATACGCAGTATTTT.

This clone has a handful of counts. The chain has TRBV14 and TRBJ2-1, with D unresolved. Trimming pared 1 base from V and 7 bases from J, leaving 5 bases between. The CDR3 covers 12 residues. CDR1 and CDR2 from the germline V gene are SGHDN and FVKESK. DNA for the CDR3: TGTGCCAGCAGCCAAGCTGGGAATGAGCAGTTCTTC. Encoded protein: CASSQAGNEQFF.

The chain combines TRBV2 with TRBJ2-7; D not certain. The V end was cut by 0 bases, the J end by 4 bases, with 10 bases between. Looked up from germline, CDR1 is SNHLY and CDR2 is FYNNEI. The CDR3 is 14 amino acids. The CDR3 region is CASSEALGSYEQYF. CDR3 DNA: TGTGCCAGCAGTGAAGCGCTCGGCAGTTACGAGCAGTACTTC.

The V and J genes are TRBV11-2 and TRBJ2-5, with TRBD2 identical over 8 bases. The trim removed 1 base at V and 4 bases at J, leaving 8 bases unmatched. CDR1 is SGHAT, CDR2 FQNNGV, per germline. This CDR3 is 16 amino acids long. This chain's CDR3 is CASSLVGQRGRETQYF. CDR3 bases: TGTGCCAGCAGCTTAGTAGGTCAGCGGGGGCGAGAGACCCAGTACTTC.

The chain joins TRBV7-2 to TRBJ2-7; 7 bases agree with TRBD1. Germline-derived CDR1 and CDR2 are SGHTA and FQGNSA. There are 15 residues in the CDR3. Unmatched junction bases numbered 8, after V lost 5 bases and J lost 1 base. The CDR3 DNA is TGTGCCAGCAGCGGCGCCGGGACAGAATCCTACGAGCAGTACTTC. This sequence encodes CASSGAGTESYEQYF.

The CDR3 is CAWSVWDSTNTEAFF. The DNA of the CDR3 is TGTGCCTGGAGTGTATGGGACAGTACGAACACTGAAGCTTTCTTT. V usage is TRBV30 and J usage is TRBJ1-1; 7 bases are shared with TRBD1. The length of the CDR3 is 15 residues. Germline-derived CDR1 and CDR2 are GTSNPN and SVGIG (reference sequence). V lost 0 bases, J lost 1 base, and 5 bases stayed unmatched.

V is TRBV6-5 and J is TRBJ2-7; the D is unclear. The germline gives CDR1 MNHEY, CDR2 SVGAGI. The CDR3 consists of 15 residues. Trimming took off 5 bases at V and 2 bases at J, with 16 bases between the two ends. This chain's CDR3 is CASSLSLLYTYEQYF. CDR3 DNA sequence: TGTGCCAGCAGTCTATCTCTGTTGTATACCTACGAGCAGTACTTC.

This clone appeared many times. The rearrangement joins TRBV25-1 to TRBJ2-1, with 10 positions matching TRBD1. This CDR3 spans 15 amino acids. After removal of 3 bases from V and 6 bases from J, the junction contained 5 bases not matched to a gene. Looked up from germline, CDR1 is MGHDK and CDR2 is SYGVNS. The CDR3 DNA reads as TGTGCCAGCAGTGAGTACGGGACAGGGGCCAATGAGCAGTTCTTC. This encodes CASSEYGTGANEQFF.

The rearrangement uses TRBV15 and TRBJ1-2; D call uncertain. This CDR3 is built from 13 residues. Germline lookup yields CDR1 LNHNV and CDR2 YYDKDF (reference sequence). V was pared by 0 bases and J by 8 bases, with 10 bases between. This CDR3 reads CATSRDPEGGYTF. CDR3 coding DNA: TGTGCCACCAGCAGAGATCCCGAGGGAGGCTACACCTTC. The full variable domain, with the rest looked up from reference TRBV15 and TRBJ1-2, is DAMVIQNPRYQVTQFGKPVTLSCSQTLNHNVMYWYQQKSSQAPKLLFHYYDKDFNNEADTPDNFQSRRPNTSFCFLDIRSPGLGDTAMYLCATSRDPEGGYTFGSGTRLTVV.

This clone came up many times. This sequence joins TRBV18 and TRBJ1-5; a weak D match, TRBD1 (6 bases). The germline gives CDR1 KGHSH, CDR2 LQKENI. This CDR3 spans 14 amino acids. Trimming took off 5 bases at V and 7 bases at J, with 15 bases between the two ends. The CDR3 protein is CASSTKGGDQPQHF. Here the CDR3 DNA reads TGTGCCAGCTCAACGAAGGGGGGGGACCAGCCCCAGCATTTT.

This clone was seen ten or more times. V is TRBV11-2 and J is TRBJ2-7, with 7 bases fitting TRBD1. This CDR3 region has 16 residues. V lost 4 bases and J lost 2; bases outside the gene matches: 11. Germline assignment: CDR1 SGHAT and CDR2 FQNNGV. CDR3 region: CASSSTGWGQTYEQYF. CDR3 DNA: TGTGCCAGCAGCTCGACCGGATGGGGACAGACCTACGAGCAGTACTTC.

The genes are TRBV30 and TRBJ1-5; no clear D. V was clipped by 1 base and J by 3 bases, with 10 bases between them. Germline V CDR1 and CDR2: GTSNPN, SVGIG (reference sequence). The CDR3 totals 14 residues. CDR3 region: CAWSDGSINQPQHF. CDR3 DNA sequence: TGTGCCTGGAGTGACGGATCGATCAATCAGCCCCAGCATTTT. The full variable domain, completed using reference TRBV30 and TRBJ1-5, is SQTIHQWPATLVQPVGSPLSLECTVEGTSNPNLYWYRQAAGRGLQLLFYSVGIGQISSEVPQNLSASRPQDRQFILSSKKLLLSDSGFYLCAWSDGSINQPQHFGDGTRLSIL.

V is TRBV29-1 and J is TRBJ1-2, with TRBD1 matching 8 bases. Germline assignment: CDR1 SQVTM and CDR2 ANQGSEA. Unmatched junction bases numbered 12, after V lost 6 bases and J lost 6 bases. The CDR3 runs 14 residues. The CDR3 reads CSVYFRGPRDGYTF. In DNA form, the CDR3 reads TGCAGCGTCTACTTCAGGGGGCCCAGGGATGGCTACACCTTC.

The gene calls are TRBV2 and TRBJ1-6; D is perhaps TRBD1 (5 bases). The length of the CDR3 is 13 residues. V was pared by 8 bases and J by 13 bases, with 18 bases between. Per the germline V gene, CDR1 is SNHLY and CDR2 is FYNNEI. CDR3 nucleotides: TGTGCCAGCGGGACCACCGAATTCGTTCCCCTCCACTTT. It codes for CASGTTEFVPLHF.

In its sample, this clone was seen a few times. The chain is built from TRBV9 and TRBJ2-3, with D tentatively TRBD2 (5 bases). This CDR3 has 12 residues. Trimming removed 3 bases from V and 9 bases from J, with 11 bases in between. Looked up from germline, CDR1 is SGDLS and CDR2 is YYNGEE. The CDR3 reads CASSAGLDTQYF. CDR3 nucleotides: TGTGCCAGCAGCGCAGGACTCGACACGCAGTATTTT.

As DNA, the CDR3 is TGTGCCATCAGTAGACTAGCGGGGGAAGAGACCCAGTACTTC. Encoded protein: CAISRLAGEETQYF. This chain joins TRBV10-3 and TRBJ2-5; 12 nucleotides match TRBD2. This CDR3 is built from 14 residues. V dropped 5 bases and J dropped 3; count of bases not matched to a gene: 1. The germline V gene encodes CDR1 ENHRY and CDR2 SYGVKD.

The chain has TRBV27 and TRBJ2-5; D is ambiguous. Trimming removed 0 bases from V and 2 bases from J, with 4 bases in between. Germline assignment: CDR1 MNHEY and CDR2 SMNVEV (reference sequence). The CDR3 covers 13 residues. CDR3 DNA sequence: TGTGCCAGCAGTTTATCTGGGCAAGAGACCCAGTACTTC. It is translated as CASSLSGQETQYF.